A selection of T cell receptor beta chains follows, all from one sample in a study of OX40 agonist ivuxolimab in advanced cancers. The data were produced by immunoSEQ multiplex PCR, yet TCRdb's version contains in-frame clones alone and is incomplete. The sample includes 66,000 or so clones, around 90% seen only once; the top ten take just over 2%. Material: CD4+ or CD8+ T cells sorted from blood, obtained in a trial of the OX40 agonist ivuxolimab. These receptors originate from an adult with an advanced solid tumor such as melanoma, head and neck, liver or kidney cancer. CDR3s include the opening cysteine and the closing phenylalanine or tryptophan. The order of the fields is V gene, D gene, clone size, J gene, CDR3 protein, CDR3 DNA. The D gene is left open where the match is weak. Where a row states a size, it is once, few, many or the class of an expanded clone; other rows omit it.

V: TRBV19; D: -; size: -; J: TRBJ1-5; CDR3: CASTRVREDQPQHF; DNA: TGTGCCAGTACTAGGGTGAGGGAGGATCAGCCCCAGCATTTT
V: TRBV28; D: TRBD1; size: once; J: TRBJ1-1; CDR3: CASSLGGSGGSYAFF; DNA: TGTGCCAGCAGTTTAGGGGGGTCAGGGGGTTCGTATGCTTTCTTT
V: TRBV20-1; D: -; size: -; J: TRBJ1-2; CDR3: CSASELNGYTF; DNA: TGCAGTGCTAGTGAGCTGAATGGCTACACCTTC
V: TRBV19; D: -; size: -; J: TRBJ1-1; CDR3: CASSTTRNTEAFF; DNA: TGTGCCAGTAGTACTACACGGAACACTGAAGCTTTCTTT
V: TRBV25-1; D: TRBD1; size: once; J: TRBJ1-2; CDR3: CASSTDRASYGYTF; DNA: TGTGCCAGCAGTACCGACAGGGCTTCCTATGGCTACACCTTC
V: TRBV6-1; D: TRBD1; size: -; J: TRBJ1-4; CDR3: CASSELGTGVEKLFF; DNA: TGTGCCAGCAGTGAATTAGGGACAGGGGTCGAAAAACTGTTTTTT
V: TRBV18; D: TRBD1; size: -; J: TRBJ2-7; CDR3: CASSLDRAVSYEQYF; DNA: TGTGCCAGCTCACTCGACAGGGCCGTCTCCTACGAGCAGTACTTC
V: TRBV7-9; D: TRBD1; size: -; J: TRBJ2-7; CDR3: CASSTGTGGREQYF; DNA: TGTGCCAGCAGCACCGGGACAGGGGGTCGCGAGCAGTACTTC
V: TRBV18; D: -; size: -; J: TRBJ1-1; CDR3: CASSPPASGNTEAFF; DNA: TGTGCCAGCTCACCGCCCGCATCAGGGAACACTGAAGCTTTCTTT
V: TRBV16; D: -; size: -; J: TRBJ1-3; CDR3: CASSHGTSGNTIYF; DNA: TGTGCCAGCAGCCACGGGACCTCTGGAAACACCATATATTTT
V: TRBV21-1; D: -; size: -; J: TRBJ2-5; CDR3: CASSNAGDSSRTRPETQYF; DNA: TGTGCCAGCAGCAACGCCGGGGACAGCTCTCGTACTAGACCGGAGACCCAGTACTTC
V: TRBV5-6; D: -; size: -; J: TRBJ2-5; CDR3: CASSLVWTRPELRTQYF; DNA: -
V: TRBV7-9; D: TRBD1; size: -; J: TRBJ1-2; CDR3: CAGTGTGKFNYGYTF; DNA: TGTGCCGGAACCGGGACAGGGAAATTTAACTATGGCTACACCTTC
V: TRBV5-4; D: TRBD1; size: -; J: TRBJ1-1; CDR3: CASSPEQGASTEAFF; DNA: TGTGCCAGCAGCCCGGAACAGGGGGCTTCCACTGAAGCTTTCTTT
V: TRBV10-3; D: -; size: -; J: TRBJ2-1; CDR3: CAISESIVRLSYNEQFF; DNA: TGTGCCATCAGTGAGTCGATCGTGCGACTATCATACAATGAGCAGTTCTTC
V: TRBV2; D: -; size: -; J: TRBJ1-3; CDR3: CASSEQRGGNTIYF; DNA: TGTGCCAGCAGTGAACAACGAGGGGGAAACACCATATATTTT
V: TRBV5-1; D: -; size: -; J: TRBJ2-1; CDR3: CASSLAFSSYNEQFF; DNA: TGCGCCAGCAGCTTGGCCTTCAGCTCCTACAATGAGCAGTTCTTC
V: TRBV10-3; D: TRBD2; size: -; J: TRBJ2-5; CDR3: CAIRGSGSLETQYF; DNA: TGTGCCATCAGGGGTAGCGGGAGCCTCGAGACCCAGTACTTC
V: TRBV11-3; D: -; size: -; J: TRBJ2-1; CDR3: CASSLGGRDLSYNEQFF; DNA: TGTGCCAGCAGCTTAGGCGGCAGGGATTTATCTTACAATGAGCAGTTCTTC
V: TRBV18; D: TRBD1; size: -; J: TRBJ1-2; CDR3: CASSPQVGTGGYGYTF; DNA: TGTGCCAGCTCACCACAAGTCGGGACAGGGGGCTATGGCTACACCTTC
V: TRBV19; D: TRBD1; size: -; J: TRBJ1-5; CDR3: CASSIDRQGAIVQPQHF; DNA: TGTGCCAGTAGTATAGATCGACAGGGGGCGATCGTTCAGCCCCAGCATTTT
V: TRBV6-6; D: TRBD2; size: few; J: TRBJ2-7; CDR3: CASSYGAGTYEQYF; DNA: TGTGCCAGCAGTTACGGAGCGGGAACCTACGAGCAGTACTTC
V: TRBV5-4; D: TRBD1; size: -; J: TRBJ1-5; CDR3: CASSLERQGAQHF; DNA: TGTGCCAGCAGCTTGGAACGGCAGGGGGCCCAGCATTTT
V: TRBV7-9; D: -; size: -; J: TRBJ2-2; CDR3: CASSLTQPTGELFF; DNA: TGTGCCAGCAGCTTAACCCAGCCAACCGGGGAGCTGTTTTTT
V: TRBV6-6; D: -; size: -; J: TRBJ1-2; CDR3: CASLALGTPVSGGYTF; DNA: TGTGCCAGCCTGGCCCTTGGGACACCGGTGTCGGGCGGCTACACCTTC
V: TRBV11-2; D: TRBD1; size: -; J: TRBJ1-2; CDR3: CASRYSGGQGTGYTF; DNA: TGTGCCAGCAGATATAGTGGAGGACAGGGTACGGGCTACACCTTC
V: TRBV28; D: -; size: -; J: TRBJ2-6; CDR3: CASRNRDPGNVLTF; DNA: TGTGCCAGCAGGAACCGGGACCCAGGGAACGTCCTGACTTTC
V: TRBV5-1; D: -; size: -; J: TRBJ1-5; CDR3: CASSFDRPDQPQHF; DNA: TGCGCCAGCAGCTTCGACAGACCCGATCAGCCCCAGCATTTT
V: TRBV29-1; D: -; size: -; J: TRBJ1-4; CDR3: CSVGAGVNEKLFF; DNA: TGCAGCGTTGGGGCAGGGGTAAATGAAAAACTGTTTTTT
V: TRBV12-5; D: -; size: -; J: TRBJ1-1; CDR3: CASGSSGATEAFF; DNA: TGTGCTAGTGGTTCTTCAGGGGCCACTGAAGCTTTCTTT
V: TRBV27; D: -; size: -; J: TRBJ2-2; CDR3: CASSLGGMGTGELFF; DNA: TGTGCCAGCAGTTTAGGAGGGATGGGTACCGGGGAGCTGTTTTTT
V: TRBV7-9; D: -; size: -; J: TRBJ2-7; CDR3: CASSLTGAVRAEQYF; DNA: TGTGCCAGCAGCTTAACGGGCGCCGTCCGGGCCGAGCAGTACTTC
V: TRBV2; D: TRBD2; size: -; J: TRBJ2-7; CDR3: CASSELLAGVSEQYF; DNA: TGTGCCAGCAGTGAGCTACTAGCGGGAGTATCCGAGCAGTACTTC
V: TRBV6-6; D: TRBD2; size: -; J: TRBJ2-7; CDR3: CASSPGLAGASYEQYF; DNA: TGTGCCAGCAGTCCGGGACTAGCGGGAGCGTCCTACGAGCAGTACTTC
V: TRBV7-2; D: TRBD1; size: -; J: TRBJ2-7; CDR3: CASSPGQGDEQYF; DNA: TGTGCCAGCAGCCCTGGACAGGGGGACGAGCAGTACTTC
V: TRBV7-6; D: TRBD2; size: -; J: TRBJ2-2; CDR3: CASSGTSGANTGELFF; DNA: TGTGCCAGCAGCGGGACTAGCGGAGCGAACACCGGGGAGCTGTTTTTT
V: TRBV7-2; D: TRBD1; size: -; J: TRBJ1-4; CDR3: CASSPGTGMTEKLFF; DNA: TGTGCCAGCAGCCCCGGGACAGGGATGACTGAAAAACTGTTTTTT
V: TRBV28; D: TRBD2; size: -; J: TRBJ2-2; CDR3: CASSLTARGSGGAPGELFF; DNA: TGTGCCAGCAGTTTAACAGCGCGGGGTAGCGGGGGGGCCCCCGGGGAGCTGTTTTTT
V: TRBV10-1; D: -; size: -; J: TRBJ1-1; CDR3: CASSEGLNTEAFF; DNA: TGCGCCAGCAGTGAGGGGTTGAACACTGAAGCTTTCTTT
V: TRBV19; D: -; size: -; J: TRBJ2-5; CDR3: CASSMYQETQYF; DNA: TGTGCCAGTAGTATGTACCAAGAGACCCAGTACTTC
V: TRBV15; D: -; size: -; J: TRBJ1-5; CDR3: CATSSHLLGFWQPQHF; DNA: TGTGCCACCAGCTCCCACTTACTTGGGTTTTGGCAGCCCCAGCATTTT
V: TRBV5-1; D: -; size: -; J: TRBJ1-4; CDR3: CASSAGPGANEKLFF; DNA: TGCGCCAGCAGCGCGGGGCCCGGGGCTAATGAAAAACTGTTTTTT
V: TRBV7-8; D: -; size: -; J: TRBJ1-2; CDR3: CASSPTRDTKLTIYGYTF; DNA: TGTGCCAGCAGCCCGACCCGGGACACCAAACTCACGATCTATGGCTACACCTTC
V: TRBV30; D: -; size: -; J: TRBJ1-3; CDR3: CAWSVLQASRNTIYF; DNA: TGTGCCTGGAGTGTTCTGCAGGCCTCGAGAAACACCATATATTTT
V: TRBV28; D: -; size: -; J: TRBJ2-3; CDR3: CASSSGGQATDTQYF; DNA: TGTGCCAGCAGTTCCGGGGGGCAGGCCACAGATACGCAGTATTTT
V: TRBV6-1; D: -; size: -; J: TRBJ1-1; CDR3: CASGRLGAPNTEAFF; DNA: TGTGCCAGCGGTCGTCTGGGGGCTCCGAACACTGAAGCTTTCTTT
V: TRBV28; D: TRBD1; size: -; J: TRBJ1-1; CDR3: CASSSGGLSSGTEAFF; DNA: TGTGCCAGCAGTTCAGGGGGCCTTTCTTCTGGCACTGAAGCTTTCTTT
V: TRBV18; D: -; size: -; J: TRBJ2-2; CDR3: CASAVGMAGELFF; DNA: TGTGCCAGCGCGGTCGGGATGGCCGGGGAGCTGTTTTTT
V: TRBV10-3; D: -; size: -; J: TRBJ1-4; CDR3: CAISPGTENEKLFF; DNA: TGTGCCATCAGTCCAGGGACCGAGAATGAAAAACTGTTTTTT
V: TRBV5-1; D: -; size: -; J: TRBJ1-3; CDR3: CASSLERVGGNTIYF; DNA: TGCGCCAGCAGCTTGGAACGGGTCGGTGGAAACACCATATATTTT
V: TRBV19; D: TRBD1; size: -; J: TRBJ2-3; CDR3: CASSTVARQGARDTQYF; DNA: TGTGCCAGTAGTACGGTCGCTAGACAGGGGGCGAGAGATACGCAGTATTTT
V: TRBV6-6; D: TRBD2; size: -; J: TRBJ2-7; CDR3: CAISGTLGEQYF; DNA: TGTGCCATTAGCGGGACCCTTGGGGAGCAGTACTTC
V: TRBV5-5; D: -; size: once; J: TRBJ1-1; CDR3: CASSLELGNTEAFF; DNA: TGTGCCAGCAGCTTGGAGCTGGGGAACACTGAGGCTTTCTTT
V: TRBV7-7; D: -; size: few; J: TRBJ2-2; CDR3: CASSLGRNTGELFF; DNA: TGTGCTAGCAGCTTAGGAAGGAACACCGGGGAGCTGTTTTTT
V: TRBV7-2; D: TRBD1; size: -; J: TRBJ1-3; CDR3: CASSRDRNTGNTIYF; DNA: TGTGCCAGCTCACGGGACAGAAATACTGGAAACACCATATATTTT
V: TRBV7-3; D: TRBD2; size: -; J: TRBJ2-1; CDR3: CASSPSQRAGAGNEQFF; DNA: TGTGCCAGCAGCCCCAGCCAACGCGCGGGAGCGGGGAATGAGCAGTTCTTC
V: TRBV10-1; D: -; size: few; J: TRBJ1-2; CDR3: CASSERHPAGYTF; DNA: TGCGCCAGCAGTGAGCGGCATCCTGCTGGCTACACCTTC
V: TRBV7-7; D: -; size: -; J: TRBJ1-3; CDR3: CASQGTGNTIYF; DNA: TGTGCTAGCCAGGGAACTGGAAACACCATATATTTT
V: TRBV5-1; D: -; size: -; J: TRBJ2-3; CDR3: CASGNRVTDTQYF; DNA: TGCGCCAGCGGAAACCGAGTAACAGATACGCAGTATTTT
V: TRBV29-1; D: -; size: -; J: TRBJ2-7; CDR3: CSVLGQGTYEQYF; DNA: TGCAGCGTTCTCGGGCAGGGGACCTACGAGCAGTACTTC